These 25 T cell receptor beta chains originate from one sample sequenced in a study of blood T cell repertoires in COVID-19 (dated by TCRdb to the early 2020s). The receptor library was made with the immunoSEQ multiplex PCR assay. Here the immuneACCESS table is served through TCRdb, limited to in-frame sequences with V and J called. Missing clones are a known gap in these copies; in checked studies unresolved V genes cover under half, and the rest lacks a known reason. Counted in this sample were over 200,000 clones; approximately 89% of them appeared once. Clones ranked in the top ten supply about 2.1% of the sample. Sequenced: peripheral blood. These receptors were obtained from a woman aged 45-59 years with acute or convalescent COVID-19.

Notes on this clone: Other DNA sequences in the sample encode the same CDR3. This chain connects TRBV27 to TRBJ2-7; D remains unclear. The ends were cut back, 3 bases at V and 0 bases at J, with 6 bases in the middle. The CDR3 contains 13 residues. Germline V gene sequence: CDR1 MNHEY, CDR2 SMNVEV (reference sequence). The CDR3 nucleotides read TGTGCCAGCAGTTTTCGAGGCTCCTACGAGCAGTACTTC. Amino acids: CASSFRGSYEQYF.

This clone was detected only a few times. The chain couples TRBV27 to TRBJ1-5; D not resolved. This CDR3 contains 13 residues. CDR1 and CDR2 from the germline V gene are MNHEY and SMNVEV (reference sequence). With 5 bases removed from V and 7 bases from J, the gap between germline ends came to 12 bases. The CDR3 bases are TGTGCCAGCAGTCTCAGCGGGCGGCAGCCCCAGCATTTT. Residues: CASSLSGRQPQHF.

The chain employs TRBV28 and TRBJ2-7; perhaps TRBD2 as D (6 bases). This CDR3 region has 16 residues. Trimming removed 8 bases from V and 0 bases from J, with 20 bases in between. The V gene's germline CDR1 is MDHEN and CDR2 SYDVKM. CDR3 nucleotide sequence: TGTGCCAGCGGGTTTGGGAGGAATTCTAACTCCTACGAGCAGTACTTC. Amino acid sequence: CASGFGRNSNSYEQYF. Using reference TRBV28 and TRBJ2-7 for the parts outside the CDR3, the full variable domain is DVKVTQSSRYLVKRTGEKVFLECVQDMDHENMFWYRQDPGLGLRLIYFSYDVKMKEKGDIPEGYSVSREKKERFSLILESASTNQTSMYLCASGFGRNSNSYEQYFGPGTRLTVT.

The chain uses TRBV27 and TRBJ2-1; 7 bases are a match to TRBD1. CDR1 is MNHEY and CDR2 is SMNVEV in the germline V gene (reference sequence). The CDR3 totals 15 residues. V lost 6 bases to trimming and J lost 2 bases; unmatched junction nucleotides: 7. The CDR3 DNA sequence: TGTGCCAGCAGGCCGGGACAGAGAGCCTACAATGAGCAGTTCTTC. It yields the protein CASRPGQRAYNEQFF.

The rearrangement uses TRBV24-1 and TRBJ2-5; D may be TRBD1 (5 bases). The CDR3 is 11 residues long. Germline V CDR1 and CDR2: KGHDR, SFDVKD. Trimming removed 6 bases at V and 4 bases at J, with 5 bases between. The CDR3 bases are TGTGCCACCAGTAGGGGAGAGACCCAGTACTTC. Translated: CATSRGETQYF.

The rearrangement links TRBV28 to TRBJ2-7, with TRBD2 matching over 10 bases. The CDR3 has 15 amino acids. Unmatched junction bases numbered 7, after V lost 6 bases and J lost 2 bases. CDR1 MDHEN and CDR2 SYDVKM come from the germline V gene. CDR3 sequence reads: CASRQTSGVTYEQYF. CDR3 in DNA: TGTGCCAGCAGACAAACTAGCGGGGTTACCTACGAGCAGTACTTC.

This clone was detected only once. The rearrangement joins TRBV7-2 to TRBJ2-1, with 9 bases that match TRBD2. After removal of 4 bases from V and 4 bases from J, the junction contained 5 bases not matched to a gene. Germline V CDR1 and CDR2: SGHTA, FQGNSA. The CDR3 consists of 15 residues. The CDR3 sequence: CASSSGLAQYNEQFF. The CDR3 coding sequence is TGTGCCAGCAGCTCCGGACTAGCGCAATACAATGAGCAGTTCTTC.

CDR3 protein: CASSPNRENQPQHF. CDR3 nucleotides: TGTGCCAGCTCGCCAAACAGGGAAAATCAGCCCCAGCATTTT. The rearrangement links TRBV18 to TRBJ1-5; D might be TRBD1 (6 bases). This CDR3 is built from 14 residues. CDR1 KGHSH and CDR2 LQKENI come from the germline V gene. With 6 bases removed from V and 4 bases from J, the gap between germline ends came to 13 bases.

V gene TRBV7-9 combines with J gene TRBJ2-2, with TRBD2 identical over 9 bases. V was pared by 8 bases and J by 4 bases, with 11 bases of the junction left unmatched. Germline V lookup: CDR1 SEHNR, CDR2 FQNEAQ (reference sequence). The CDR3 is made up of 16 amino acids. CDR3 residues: CASATRASGTTGELFF. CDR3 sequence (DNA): TGTGCCAGCGCCACTAGGGCTAGCGGGACCACCGGGGAGCTGTTTTTT.

In nucleotides, the CDR3 is TGTGCCAGCAGCGTAGGGAGTACCCGCACAGATACGCAGTATTTT. It is translated as CASSVGSTRTDTQYF. V and J are TRBV9 and TRBJ2-3; D gene ambiguous. Germline assignment: CDR1 SGDLS and CDR2 YYNGEE. The V end lost 0 bases, the J end lost 1 base, and 9 bases lay between the germline ends. The CDR3 has 15 amino acids.

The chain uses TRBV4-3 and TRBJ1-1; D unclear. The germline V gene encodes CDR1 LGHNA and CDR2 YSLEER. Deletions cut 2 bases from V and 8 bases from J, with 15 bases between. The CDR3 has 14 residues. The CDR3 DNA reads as TGCGCCAGCAGCCAATTCAAAGAGGCAACCGAAGCTTTCTTT. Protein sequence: CASSQFKEATEAFF.

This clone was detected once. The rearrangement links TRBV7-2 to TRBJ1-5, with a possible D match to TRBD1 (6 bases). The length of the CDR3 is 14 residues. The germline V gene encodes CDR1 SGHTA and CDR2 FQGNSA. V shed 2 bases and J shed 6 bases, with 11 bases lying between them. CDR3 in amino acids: CASSLWGLGQPQHF. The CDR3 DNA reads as TGTGCCAGCAGCTTATGGGGGCTCGGTCAGCCCCAGCATTTT.

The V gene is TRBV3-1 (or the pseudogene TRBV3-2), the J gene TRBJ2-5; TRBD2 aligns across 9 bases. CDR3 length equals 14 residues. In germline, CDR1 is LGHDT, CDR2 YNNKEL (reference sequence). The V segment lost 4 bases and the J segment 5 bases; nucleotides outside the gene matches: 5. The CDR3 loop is CASSPGTSRETQYF. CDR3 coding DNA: TGTGCCAGCAGCCCTGGGACTAGCCGCGAGACCCAGTACTTC.

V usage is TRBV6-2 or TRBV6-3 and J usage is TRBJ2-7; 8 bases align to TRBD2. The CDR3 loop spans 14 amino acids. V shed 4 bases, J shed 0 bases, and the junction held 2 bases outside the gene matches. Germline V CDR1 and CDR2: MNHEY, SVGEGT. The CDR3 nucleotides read TGTGCCAGCAGTTCTACTAGCGGCTCCTACGAGCAGTACTTC. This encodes CASSSTSGSYEQYF.

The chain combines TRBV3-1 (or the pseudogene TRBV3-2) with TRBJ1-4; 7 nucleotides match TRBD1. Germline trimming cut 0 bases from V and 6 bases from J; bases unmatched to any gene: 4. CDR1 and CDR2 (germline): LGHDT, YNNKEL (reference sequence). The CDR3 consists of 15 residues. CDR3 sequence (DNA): TGTGCCAGCAGCCAAGACAGGGGGTGGTATGAAAAACTGTTTTTT. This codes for CASSQDRGWYEKLFF.

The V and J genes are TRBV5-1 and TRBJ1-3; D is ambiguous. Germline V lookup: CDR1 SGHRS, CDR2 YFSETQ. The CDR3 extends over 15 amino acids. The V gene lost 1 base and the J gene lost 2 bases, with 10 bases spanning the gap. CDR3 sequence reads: CASSLSGRPGNTIYF. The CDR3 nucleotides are TGCGCCAGCAGCTTGTCAGGAAGACCTGGAAACACCATATATTTT.

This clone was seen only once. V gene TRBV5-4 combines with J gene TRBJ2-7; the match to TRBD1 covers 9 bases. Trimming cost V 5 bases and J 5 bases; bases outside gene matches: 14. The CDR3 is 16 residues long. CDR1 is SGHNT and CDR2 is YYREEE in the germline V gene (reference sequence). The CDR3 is CASSLIGGTGPDEQYF. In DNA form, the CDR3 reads TGTGCCAGCAGTCTTATCGGCGGGACAGGGCCTGACGAGCAGTACTTC.

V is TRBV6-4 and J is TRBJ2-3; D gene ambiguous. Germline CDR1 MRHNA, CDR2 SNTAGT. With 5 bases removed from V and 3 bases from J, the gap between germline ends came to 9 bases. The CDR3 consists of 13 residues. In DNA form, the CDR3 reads TGTGCCAGCAGTTACAATCCTACAGATACGCAGTATTTT. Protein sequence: CASSYNPTDTQYF.

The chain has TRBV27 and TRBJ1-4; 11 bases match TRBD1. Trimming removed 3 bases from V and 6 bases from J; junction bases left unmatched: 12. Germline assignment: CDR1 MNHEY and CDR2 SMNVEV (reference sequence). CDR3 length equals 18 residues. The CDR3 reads CASSFIRPGQGGHEKLFF. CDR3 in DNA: TGTGCCAGCAGTTTCATACGACCGGGACAGGGGGGCCATGAAAAACTGTTTTTT.

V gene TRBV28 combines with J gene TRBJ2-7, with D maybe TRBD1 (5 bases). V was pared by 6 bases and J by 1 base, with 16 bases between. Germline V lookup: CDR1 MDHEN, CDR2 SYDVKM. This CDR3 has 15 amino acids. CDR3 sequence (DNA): TGTGCCAGCAGCCATAGACGCCAGGGTTCCTACGAGCAGTACTTC. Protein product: CASSHRRQGSYEQYF.

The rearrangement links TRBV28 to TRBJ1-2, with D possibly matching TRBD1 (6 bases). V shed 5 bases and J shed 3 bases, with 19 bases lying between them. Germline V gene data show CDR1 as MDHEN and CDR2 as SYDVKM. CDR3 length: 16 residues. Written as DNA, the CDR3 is TGTGCCAGCAGTGCCGGGGACACCGACCGCCACTATGGCTACACCTTC. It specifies CASSAGDTDRHYGYTF.

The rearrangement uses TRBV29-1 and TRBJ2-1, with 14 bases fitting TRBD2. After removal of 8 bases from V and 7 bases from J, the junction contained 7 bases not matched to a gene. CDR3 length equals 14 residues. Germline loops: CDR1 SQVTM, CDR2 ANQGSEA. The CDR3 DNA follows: TGCAGCTCCCCCGGGACTAGCGGGAGAAATGAGCAGTTCTTC. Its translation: CSSPGTSGRNEQFF.

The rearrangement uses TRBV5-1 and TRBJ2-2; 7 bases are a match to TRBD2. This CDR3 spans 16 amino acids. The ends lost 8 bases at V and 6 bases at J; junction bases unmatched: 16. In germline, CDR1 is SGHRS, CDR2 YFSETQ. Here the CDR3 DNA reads TGCGCCAGTCAACAAGCGGCGGGAGATATGGCCGGGGAGCTGTTTTTT. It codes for CASQQAAGDMAGELFF.

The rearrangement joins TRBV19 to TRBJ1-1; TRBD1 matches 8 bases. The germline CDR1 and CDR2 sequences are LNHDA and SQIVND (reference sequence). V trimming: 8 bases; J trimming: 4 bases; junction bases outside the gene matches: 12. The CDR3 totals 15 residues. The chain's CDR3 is CASRNQGAVVTEAFF. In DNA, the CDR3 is TGTGCCAGTCGGAACCAGGGGGCGGTAGTCACTGAAGCTTTCTTT. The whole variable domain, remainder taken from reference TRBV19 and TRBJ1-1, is DGGITQSPKYLFRKEGQNVTLSCEQNLNHDAMYWYRQDPGQGLRLIYYSQIVNDFQKGDIAEGYSVSREKKESFPLTVTSAQKNPTAFYLCASRNQGAVVTEAFFGQGTRLTVV.

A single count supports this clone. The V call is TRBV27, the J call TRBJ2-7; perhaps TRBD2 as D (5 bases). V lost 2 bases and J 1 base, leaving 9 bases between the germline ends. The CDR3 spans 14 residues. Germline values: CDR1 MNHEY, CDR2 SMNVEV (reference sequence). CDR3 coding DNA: TGTGCCAGCAGTTTAGAGAGGGAATCCTACGAGCAGTACTTC. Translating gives CASSLERESYEQYF.